The 17 T cell receptor beta chains listed next were all sequenced from one sample in a study of T cell responses to AZD1222 COVID-19 vaccine. The data were produced by immunoSEQ multiplex PCR, yet TCRdb's version contains in-frame clones alone and is incomplete. Found here are 180,000 or so clones, about 90% of them singletons; the top ten hold around 7.9%. Sequencing was performed on peripheral blood, taken on day 0 of AZD1222 vaccination. The receptors were gathered from an adult in good health.

This chain connects TRBV3-1 (or the pseudogene TRBV3-2) to TRBJ2-3; 8 bases agree with TRBD1. Germline V gives CDR1 LGHDT, CDR2 YNNKEL (reference sequence). V was clipped by 2 bases and J by 1 base; unmatched bases: 5. The CDR3 length is 16 residues. CDR3 coding DNA: TGTGCCAGCAGCCAACGGACAGGGTGGGGCACAGATACGCAGTATTTT. Its translation is CASSQRTGWGTDTQYF.

Here the CDR3 reads CASSKQGSLHEQYF. The CDR3 coding sequence is TGTGCCAGCAGTAAACAGGGTTCCCTCCACGAGCAGTACTTC. The chain is built from TRBV6-2 or TRBV6-3 and TRBJ2-7; weak D call: TRBD1 (6 bases). Germline assignment: CDR1 MNHEY and CDR2 SVGEGT. The CDR3 has 14 amino acids. V dropped 5 bases and J dropped 5 bases, with 16 bases sitting between them.

This chain links TRBV4-3 with TRBJ2-3; TRBD2 agrees at 9 bases. The germline gives CDR1 LGHNA, CDR2 YSLEER. The CDR3 is made up of 16 amino acids. V gave up 0 bases and J gave up 9 bases; unmatched junction bases: 10. In DNA, the CDR3 is TGCGCCAGCAGCCAAGATCCCGTACTAGCGGGTGTGACGCAGTATTTT. This translates into CASSQDPVLAGVTQYF.

The chain carries TRBV4-2 and TRBJ1-4; a weak D match, TRBD1 (6 bases). Germline CDR1 is LGHNA and CDR2 is YNFKEQ. V was clipped by 0 bases and J by 6 bases, with 17 bases between them. This CDR3 region has 17 residues. DNA for the CDR3: TGTGCCAGCAGCCAAGATTTCGGGGGCAGGGAGGATGAAAAACTGTTTTTT. Protein sequence: CASSQDFGGREDEKLFF.

This clone was detected only once. The junction and the germline gene differ at one end; a read error may be behind it. The J gene is TRBJ1-6, the V gene TRBV7-6; D is uncertain. Per germline, CDR1 SGHVS and CDR2 FNYEAQ. The CDR3 contains 15 residues. The CDR3, as DNA: TGTGCCAGCAGCTTAGAACCCCTCGGTAATACACCCCTCCACTTT. Amino acid sequence: CASSLEPLGNTPLHF. Variable domain in full (rest from reference TRBV7-6 and TRBJ1-6): GAGVSQSPRYKVTKRGQDVALRCDPISGHVSLYWYRQALGQGPEFLTYFNYEAQQDKSGLPNDRFSAERPEGSISTLTIQRTEQRDSAMYRCASSLEPLGNTPLHFGNGTRLTVT.

The V gene is TRBV19, the J gene TRBJ1-3; D is unclear. This CDR3 comprises 16 residues. Deletions cut 7 bases from V and 0 bases from J, with 16 bases between. Looked up from germline, CDR1 is LNHDA and CDR2 is SQIVND (reference sequence). The CDR3 loop reads CASTRRARNSGNTIYF. In DNA form, the CDR3 reads TGTGCCAGTACTCGGCGGGCGCGGAACTCTGGAAACACCATATATTTT.

This clone has only one observation. CDR3 coding DNA: TGTGCCAGCAGTTTGGATGGTCTGACCCCCTACGAGCAGTACTTC. Translation: CASSLDGLTPYEQYF. The chain has TRBV6-2 or TRBV6-3 and TRBJ2-7; D is unresolved. The length of the CDR3 is 15 residues. Trimming removed 4 bases at V and 2 bases at J, with 15 bases between. Germline values: CDR1 MNHEY, CDR2 SVGEGT.

This rearrangement joins TRBV5-1 to TRBJ1-3; D not certain. This CDR3 has 15 amino acids. From germline, CDR1 is SGHRS and CDR2 YFSETQ. V lost 1 base to trimming and J lost 3 bases, with 11 bases between them. This chain's CDR3 is CASSLLGLGGNTIYF. The CDR3 region has the DNA TGCGCCAGCAGCTTGCTGGGGTTGGGTGGAAACACCATATATTTT.

V gene TRBV23-1 combines with J gene TRBJ1-2; weak D call: TRBD1 (5 bases). TRBV23-1 is designated an ORF whose function remains uncertain. Trimming cost V 10 bases and J 8 bases, with 26 bases left between them. CDR3 size: 15 residues. The chain's CDR3 is CAKGSYSFGGRGYTF. In DNA form, the CDR3 reads TGCGCCAAAGGGTCGTATAGTTTCGGGGGAAGGGGCTACACCTTC.

A single count supports this clone. V is TRBV11-2 and J is TRBJ2-3; D is undetermined. The germline V gene encodes CDR1 SGHAT and CDR2 FQNNGV. V was clipped by 5 bases and J by 5 bases, with 8 bases between them. The CDR3 loop spans 12 amino acids. The DNA for the CDR3 is TGTGCCAGCAGCCCTATGGGAGATACGCAGTATTTT. Translation gives CASSPMGDTQYF.

This clone was recorded once. The rearrangement links TRBV19 to TRBJ2-5; 9 bases fit TRBD1. This CDR3 contains 14 residues. The trim removed 7 bases at V and 5 bases at J, leaving 8 bases unmatched. Germline CDR1 reads LNHDA; CDR2 reads SQIVND (reference sequence). CDR3 DNA sequence: TGTGCCAGTAAAAACAGGGGGCTTTGGGAGACCCAGTACTTC. Translating gives CASKNRGLWETQYF.

The genes are TRBV28 and TRBJ1-2; TRBD1 might be the D (5 bases). Between the trimmed V and J ends, which lost 2 bases and 1 base, there was a span of 11 bases. The germline CDR1 and CDR2 sequences are MDHEN and SYDVKM. This CDR3 region has 15 residues. The CDR3 spells CASSLGGLINYGYTF. The DNA of the CDR3 is TGTGCCAGCAGTTTAGGGGGACTCATTAACTATGGCTACACCTTC.

This clone has a handful of counts. The chain recombines TRBV3-1 (or the pseudogene TRBV3-2) with TRBJ1-4, with a weak D call TRBD1 (5 bases). Deletions cut 3 bases from V and 5 bases from J, with 7 bases between. From germline, CDR1 is LGHDT and CDR2 YNNKEL (reference sequence). The CDR3 runs 13 residues. For the CDR3, the DNA is TGTGCCAGCAGCCACCAGGGAAATGAAAAACTGTTTTTT. Its translation is CASSHQGNEKLFF.

The V and J genes are TRBV3-1 (or the pseudogene TRBV3-2) and TRBJ2-1; D remains unclear. Germline-derived CDR1 and CDR2 are LGHDT and YNNKEL (reference sequence). Trimming stripped 1 base from V and 5 bases from J, with 15 bases between. The CDR3 covers 16 residues. For the CDR3, the DNA is TGTGCCAGCAGCCAAGGTGGGCCATCCTTGAACAATGAGCAGTTCTTC. Translation: CASSQGGPSLNNEQFF.

This clone was detected only once. The V and J genes are TRBV7-3 and TRBJ2-7, with 9 nucleotides matching TRBD1. This CDR3 comprises 14 residues. The V gene's germline CDR1 is SGHTA and CDR2 FQGTGA. V shed 4 bases and J 6 bases; nucleotides not matched to a gene: 7. CDR3 DNA sequence: TGTGCCAGCAGCTCCTCCGGGACAGGGTCCGAGCAGTACTTC. It encodes CASSSSGTGSEQYF.

The chain recombines TRBV9 with TRBJ1-5; TRBD1 matches 8 bases. Trimming removed 6 bases from V and 1 base from J; junction bases left unmatched: 9. This CDR3 contains 16 residues. CDR1 and CDR2 from the germline V gene are SGDLS and YYNGEE. In nucleotides, the CDR3 is TGTGCCAGCATCTTGGACAGGGCGGGGAGCAATCAGCCCCAGCATTTT. Residues: CASILDRAGSNQPQHF.

This chain connects TRBV28 to TRBJ1-6, with D possibly TRBD1 on 5 matching bases. The ends were cut back, 3 bases at V and 4 bases at J, with 10 bases in the middle. This CDR3 is built from 15 residues. Germline V lookup: CDR1 MDHEN, CDR2 SYDVKM. CDR3 loop: CASSFGEGYNSPLHF. The DNA for the CDR3 is TGTGCCAGCAGTTTTGGTGAGGGGTATAATTCACCCCTCCACTTT. The entire variable domain, with the rest obtained from reference TRBV28 and TRBJ1-6, is as follows: DVKVTQSSRYLVKRTGEKVFLECVQDMDHENMFWYRQDPGLGLRLIYFSYDVKMKEKGDIPEGYSVSREKKERFSLILESASTNQTSMYLCASSFGEGYNSPLHFGNGTRLTVT.